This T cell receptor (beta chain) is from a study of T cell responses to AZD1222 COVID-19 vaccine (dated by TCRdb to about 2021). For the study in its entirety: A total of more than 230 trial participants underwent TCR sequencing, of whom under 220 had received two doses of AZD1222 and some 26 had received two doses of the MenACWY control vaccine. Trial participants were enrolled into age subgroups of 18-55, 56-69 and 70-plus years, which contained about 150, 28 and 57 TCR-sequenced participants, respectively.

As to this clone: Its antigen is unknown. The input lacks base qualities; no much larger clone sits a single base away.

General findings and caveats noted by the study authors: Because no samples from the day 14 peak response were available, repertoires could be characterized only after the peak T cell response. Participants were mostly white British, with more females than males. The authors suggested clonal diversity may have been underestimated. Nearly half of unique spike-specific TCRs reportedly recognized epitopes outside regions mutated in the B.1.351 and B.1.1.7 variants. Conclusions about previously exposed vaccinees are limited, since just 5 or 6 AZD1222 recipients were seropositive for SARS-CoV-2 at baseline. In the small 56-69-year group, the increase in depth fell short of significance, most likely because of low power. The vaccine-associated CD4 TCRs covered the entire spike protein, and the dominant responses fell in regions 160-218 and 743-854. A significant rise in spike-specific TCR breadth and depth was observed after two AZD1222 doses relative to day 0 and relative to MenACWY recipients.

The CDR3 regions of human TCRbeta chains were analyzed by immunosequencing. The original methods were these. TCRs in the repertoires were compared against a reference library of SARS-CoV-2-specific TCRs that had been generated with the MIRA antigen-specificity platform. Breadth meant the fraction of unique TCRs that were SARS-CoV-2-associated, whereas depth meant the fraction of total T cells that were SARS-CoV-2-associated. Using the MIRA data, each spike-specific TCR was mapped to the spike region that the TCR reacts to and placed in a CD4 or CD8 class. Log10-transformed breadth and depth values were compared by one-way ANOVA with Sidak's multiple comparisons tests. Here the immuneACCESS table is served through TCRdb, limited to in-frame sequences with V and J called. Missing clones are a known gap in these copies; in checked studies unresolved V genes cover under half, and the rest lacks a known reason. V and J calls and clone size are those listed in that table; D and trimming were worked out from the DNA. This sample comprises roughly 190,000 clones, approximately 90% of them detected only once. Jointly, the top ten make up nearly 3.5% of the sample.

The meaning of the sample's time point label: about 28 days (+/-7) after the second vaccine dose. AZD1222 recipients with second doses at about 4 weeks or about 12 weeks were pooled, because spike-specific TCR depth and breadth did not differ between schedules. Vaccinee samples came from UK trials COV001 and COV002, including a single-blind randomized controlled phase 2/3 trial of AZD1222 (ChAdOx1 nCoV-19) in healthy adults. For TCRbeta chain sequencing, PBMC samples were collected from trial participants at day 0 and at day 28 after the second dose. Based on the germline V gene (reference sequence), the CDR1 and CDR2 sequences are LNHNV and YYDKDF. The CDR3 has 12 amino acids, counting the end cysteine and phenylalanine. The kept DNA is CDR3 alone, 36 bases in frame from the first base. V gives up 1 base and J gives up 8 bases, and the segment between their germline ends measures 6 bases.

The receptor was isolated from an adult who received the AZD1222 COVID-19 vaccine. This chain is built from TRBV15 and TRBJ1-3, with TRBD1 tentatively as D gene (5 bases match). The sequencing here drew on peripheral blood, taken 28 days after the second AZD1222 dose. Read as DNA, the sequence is TGTGCCACCAGCAGAGGGGGGGACACCATATATTTT. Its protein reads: CATSRGGDTIYF.